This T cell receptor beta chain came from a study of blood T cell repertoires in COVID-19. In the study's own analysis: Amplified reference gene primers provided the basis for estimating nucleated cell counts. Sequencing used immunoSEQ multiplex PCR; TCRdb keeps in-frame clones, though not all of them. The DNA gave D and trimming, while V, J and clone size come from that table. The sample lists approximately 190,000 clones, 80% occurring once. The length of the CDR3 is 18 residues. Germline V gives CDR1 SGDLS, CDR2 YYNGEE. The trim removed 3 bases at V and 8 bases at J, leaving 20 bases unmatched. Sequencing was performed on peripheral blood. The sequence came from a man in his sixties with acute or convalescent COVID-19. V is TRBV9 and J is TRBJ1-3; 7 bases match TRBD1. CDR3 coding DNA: TGTGCCAGCAGCGCCAAGACAGGGTACCTGCAGAGCGTTGACACCATATATTTT. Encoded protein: CASSAKTGYLQSVDTIYF.